What follows are 6 T cell receptor beta chains derived from one specimen sequenced in a study of early T cells in non-severe SARS-CoV-2 infection. Each CDR3 protein gets one entry after TCRdb re-called the 5' RACE reads with MiXCR. The sample holds 30,000 to 40,000 distinct CDR3 sequences, roughly 9.2% seen once. The sequenced sample was whole blood. Receptors were obtained from an adult who was a healthcare worker with PCR-confirmed SARS-CoV-2 infection or an uninfected control (not recorded which).

This clonotype was recorded a few times. The V gene is TRBV29-1, the J gene TRBJ1-1; D gene uncertain. CDR3 size: 11 residues. Per the germline V gene, CDR1 is SQVTM and CDR2 is ANQGSEA. Trimming stripped 7 bases from V and 1 base from J, with 7 bases between. This CDR3 reads CSGGGNTEAFF. Here the CDR3 DNA reads TGCAGCGGGGGTGGGAACACTGAAGCTTTCTTT.

This clonotype was counted many times. CDR3 in DNA: TGTGCCAGCTCACCGACTTCCCCCGAGAACACTGAAGCTTTCTTT. Protein product: CASSPTSPENTEAFF. This chain joins TRBV18 and TRBJ1-1; D unclear. The CDR3 spans 15 residues. Looked up from germline, CDR1 is KGHSH and CDR2 is LQKENI. Trimming left V 3 bases short and J 1 base short, with 12 bases between.

This clonotype was recorded many times. J is TRBJ1-2 and V is TRBV4-3; D is unclear. This CDR3 is 14 amino acids long. Trimming pared 0 bases from V and 2 bases from J, leaving 7 bases between. The V gene's germline CDR1 is LGHNA and CDR2 YSLEER. The CDR3 nucleotides are TGCGCCAGCAGCCAAGATGGAGCCAACTATGGCTACACCTTC. Its translation: CASSQDGANYGYTF.

This clonotype was seen many times. The chain recombines TRBV5-5 with TRBJ2-7, with D perhaps TRBD2 (5 bases). Germline lookup yields CDR1 SGHKS and CDR2 YYEKEE (reference sequence). The CDR3 has 14 amino acids. Trimming left V 0 bases short and J 3 bases short, with 10 bases between. The CDR3, as DNA: TGTGCCAGCAGCTTGGAACAAGGAGGCTACGAGCAGTACTTC. This encodes CASSLEQGGYEQYF.

The table lists this clonotype with many counts. The chain employs TRBV5-6 and TRBJ2-2; D not certain. The V end was cut by 6 bases, the J end by 1 base, with 13 bases between. The CDR3 loop spans 15 amino acids. Germline V gives CDR1 SGHDT, CDR2 YYEEEE. Written as DNA, the CDR3 is TGTGCCAGCAAGACTCGTGGGTGGAACACCGGGGAGCTGTTTTTT. Protein sequence: CASKTRGWNTGELFF.

Many counts were recorded for this clonotype. The chain couples TRBV20-1 to TRBJ1-6; 8 bases map to TRBD1. Germline V gene data show CDR1 as DFQATT and CDR2 as SNEGSKA (reference sequence). The CDR3 length is 15 residues. In DNA form, the CDR3 reads TGCAGCGTACTAAAGGTTGGACAGGGCATTTCACCCCTCCACTTT. Encoded protein: CSVLKVGQGISPLHF.